One sample yielded the 19 T cell receptor beta chains listed below, sequenced in a study of T cell responses to AZD1222 COVID-19 vaccine. Measured with immunoSEQ multiplex PCR; TCRdb has only the in-frame clones, and not every one. The sample carries fewer than 100,000 clones, 75% to 90% recorded once. This specimen was peripheral blood, taken 28 days after the second AZD1222 dose. The receptors were sampled from an adult who received the AZD1222 COVID-19 vaccine.

The J gene is TRBJ2-5, the V gene TRBV9; D remains unclear. Trimming left V 0 bases short and J 4 bases short, with 7 bases between. The germline gives CDR1 SGDLS, CDR2 YYNGEE. CDR3 length: 13 residues. In DNA, the CDR3 is TGTGCCAGCAGCGTAGGGGCAGTAGAGACCCAGTACTTC. It encodes CASSVGAVETQYF.

The V call is TRBV10-3, the J call TRBJ1-3; 9 bases are shared with TRBD1. Trimming cost V 6 bases and J 0 bases; bases outside gene matches: 6. Germline CDR1 ENHRY, CDR2 SYGVKD. The CDR3 consists of 16 residues. For the CDR3, the DNA is TGTGCCATCAGCGTCGGACAGGGGAGCTCTGGAAACACCATATATTTT. It yields the protein CAISVGQGSSGNTIYF.

This chain connects TRBV10-3 to TRBJ2-3; D is perhaps TRBD1 (6 bases). CDR3 length equals 14 residues. CDR1 is ENHRY and CDR2 is SYGVKD in the germline V gene. V gave up 6 bases and J gave up 2 bases, with 12 bases separating them. The CDR3 sequence is CAIRTGAFTDTQYF. Here the CDR3 DNA reads TGTGCCATCAGGACAGGAGCTTTCACAGATACGCAGTATTTT.

CDR3 sequence: CASRLEWDSAGELFF. The CDR3 DNA reads TGTGCCAGCAGGTTAGAATGGGACAGCGCCGGGGAGCTGTTTTTT. The V call is TRBV27, the J call TRBJ2-2; 7 bases line up with TRBD1. The CDR3 totals 15 residues. Germline CDR1 and CDR2: MNHEY and SMNVEV (reference sequence). V was pared by 6 bases and J by 6 bases, with 10 bases of the junction left unmatched.

The chain uses TRBV10-3 and TRBJ2-4; maybe TRBD1 (6 bases). CDR3 length: 13 residues. The V gene lost 9 bases and the J gene lost 8 bases, with 17 bases spanning the gap. Germline CDR1 and CDR2: ENHRY and SYGVKD. The CDR3 protein is CAIAGDLRDIQYF. Here the CDR3 DNA reads TGTGCCATTGCAGGGGACCTTCGGGACATTCAGTACTTC.

This clone was counted only a few times. The rearrangement joins TRBV7-9 to TRBJ2-7, with TRBD2 matching over 12 bases. This CDR3 is built from 15 residues. Losses at the gene ends were 5 bases for V and 5 bases for J; bases not matched to a gene: 7. Germline CDR1 SEHNR, CDR2 FQNEAQ (reference sequence). The CDR3 here is CASSPPGTSGHEQYF. The CDR3 nucleotides are TGTGCCAGCAGCCCCCCCGGGACTAGCGGGCACGAGCAGTACTTC.

The chain employs TRBV5-5 and TRBJ1-2; no reliable D call. Trimming left V 0 bases short and J 2 bases short, with 8 bases between. This CDR3 has 14 residues. Germline V gene data show CDR1 as SGHKS and CDR2 as YYEKEE (reference sequence). The CDR3 loop reads CASSLGGINYGYTF. CDR3 DNA: TGTGCCAGCAGCTTGGGGGGAATCAACTATGGCTACACCTTC.

The chain is built from TRBV7-2 and TRBJ2-7; 7 bases agree with TRBD2. With 5 bases clipped from V and 6 bases from J, the junction kept 10 bases outside the gene matches. The CDR3 loop spans 14 amino acids. Germline CDR1 is SGHTA and CDR2 is FQGNSA. Written as DNA, the CDR3 is TGTGCCAGCAGCGCCGAGGGAGGGGTAGGCGAGCAGTACTTC. Residues: CASSAEGGVGEQYF.

The CDR3 is CATSDGSGGYEPQHF. The CDR3 bases are TGTGCCACCAGTGATGGGTCCGGGGGCTATGAGCCCCAGCATTTT. The V and J genes are TRBV24-1 and TRBJ1-5; tentatively, D is TRBD1 (6 bases). V was clipped by 3 bases and J by 8 bases, with 16 bases between them. The CDR3 sequence is 15 residues long. Germline-derived CDR1 and CDR2 are KGHDR and SFDVKD.

This clone has a handful of counts. The V gene is TRBV18, the J gene TRBJ2-1, with 11 bases fitting TRBD2. CDR3 length: 14 amino acids. Germline assignment: CDR1 KGHSH and CDR2 LQKENI. V lost 3 bases, J lost 9 bases, and 4 bases stayed unmatched. CDR3 in amino acids: CASSPSGGESEQFF. DNA of the CDR3: TGTGCCAGCTCACCTAGCGGGGGGGAGAGTGAGCAGTTCTTC.

The chain combines TRBV10-3 with TRBJ1-6; the D gene is possibly TRBD1 (5 bases). The CDR3 extends over 14 amino acids. V lost 6 bases and J lost 7, with 13 bases in between. CDR1 ENHRY and CDR2 SYGVKD come from the germline V gene. The CDR3 loop reads CAISPGGGNSPLHF. DNA of the CDR3: TGTGCCATCAGCCCGGGGGGTGGCAATTCACCCCTCCACTTT.

The chain links TRBV5-6 to TRBJ1-2; D is undetermined. The V gene's germline CDR1 is SGHDT and CDR2 YYEEEE. The CDR3 has 14 amino acids. V was clipped by 0 bases and J by 2 bases, with 8 bases between them. The CDR3 is CASSLATRNYGYTF. For the CDR3, the DNA is TGTGCCAGCAGCTTGGCCACGAGGAACTATGGCTACACCTTC.

CDR3 sequence: CAWRSRLGPEQYF. In DNA form, the CDR3 reads TGTGCCTGGAGGTCCCGACTGGGGCCCGAGCAGTACTTC. The chain links TRBV30 to TRBJ2-7; a weak D match, TRBD1 (5 bases). The CDR3 consists of 13 residues. Germline V gene lookup returns CDR1 GTSNPN and CDR2 SVGIG (reference sequence). V was pared by 3 bases and J by 6 bases, with 15 bases between.

This chain uses TRBV19 with TRBJ2-5, with 7 bases aligning to TRBD2. The length of the CDR3 is 15 residues. CDR1 is LNHDA and CDR2 is SQIVND in the germline V gene (reference sequence). The ends lost 1 base at V and 2 bases at J; junction bases unmatched: 4. The CDR3 sequence is CASSIAGGSQETQYF. The CDR3 DNA follows: TGTGCCAGTAGTATAGCGGGGGGAAGTCAAGAGACCCAGTACTTC.

The V and J genes are TRBV5-5 and TRBJ2-4; D is uncertain. V lost 4 bases, J lost 2 bases, and 10 bases lay in between. Germline lookup yields CDR1 SGHKS and CDR2 YYEKEE (reference sequence). This CDR3 region has 14 residues. For the CDR3, the DNA is TGTGCCAGCAGCCTTGGTGGTCCCAAAAACATTCAGTACTTC. Amino acid sequence: CASSLGGPKNIQYF.

The gene calls are TRBV5-1 and TRBJ2-5, with TRBD2 identical over 10 bases. The V gene's germline CDR1 is SGHRS and CDR2 YFSETQ. The CDR3 covers 14 residues. The V gene end was trimmed by 1 base and the J gene end by 3 bases; junction bases not matched to a gene: 0. The CDR3 reads CASSLTSGEETQYF. CDR3 coding DNA: TGCGCCAGCAGCTTGACTAGCGGGGAAGAGACCCAGTACTTC.

V is TRBV11-3 and J is TRBJ2-3; 9 positions agree with TRBD1. The CDR3 has 15 residues. Germline-derived CDR1 and CDR2 are SGHNT and YENEEA. V gave up 4 bases and J gave up 6 bases; unmatched junction bases: 8. The CDR3 DNA is TGTGCCAGCAGCTCTCGGACAGGGGAGGCGGATACGCAGTATTTT. This sequence encodes CASSSRTGEADTQYF.

The CDR3 DNA sequence: TGTGCCACCAGCAGCAGGCGGGGAGATCAGCCCCAGCATTTT. This gives the protein CATSSRRGDQPQHF. This chain joins TRBV15 and TRBJ1-5; D is uncertain. Germline V CDR1 and CDR2: LNHNV, YYDKDF (reference sequence). Trimming took 3 bases from V and 5 from J, leaving 11 bases between them. The CDR3 loop spans 14 amino acids.

The V and J genes are TRBV5-1 and TRBJ2-1; D might be TRBD2 (6 bases). The CDR3 has 16 residues. Germline assignment: CDR1 SGHRS and CDR2 YFSETQ. Trimming shortened V by 5 bases and J by 0 bases, and 15 bases separated the two germline ends. CDR3 in DNA: TGCGCCAGCAGGGAGTACGGGGGAAGCTCCTACAATGAGCAGTTCTTC. This gives the protein CASREYGGSSYNEQFF.